These 17 T cell receptor beta chains came from one sample sequenced in a study of regulatory T cells in long-lasting Graves disease. Time point: persistent/refractory GD, antithyroid drugs over 5 years with positive TRAb. RNA extracted from PBMCs served as the sequencing template. Combining iRepertoire HTBI primers with Arm-PCR of CDR3 regions, the authors built TCR beta libraries. TCRdb reanalysed the multiplex PCR reads using MiXCR and keeps one entry per CDR3 protein. The data show about 430,000 distinct CDR3 sequences, around 23% seen once. Sequenced here: peripheral blood mononuclear cells (PBMCs), sampled when the disease was refractory, from a patient treated with antithyroid drugs. The source of these receptors is a female donor with Graves disease.

This clonotype was seen at least ten times. This chain joins TRBV6-1 and TRBJ2-2; 7 bases line up with TRBD2. Germline values: CDR1 MNHNS, CDR2 SASEGT. V gave up 8 bases and J gave up 2 bases; unmatched junction bases: 8. CDR3 length: 15 residues. The CDR3, as DNA: TGTGCCAGCGATCTAGCGGTCTCAAACACCGGGGAGCTGTTTTTT. Translating gives CASDLAVSNTGELFF.

This clonotype was counted between two and nine times. The V call is TRBV20-1, the J call TRBJ1-1; D call uncertain. The CDR3 runs to 13 residues. Germline CDR1 reads DFQATT; CDR2 reads SNEGSKA (reference sequence). Trimming removed 3 bases at V and 2 bases at J, with 10 bases between. Here the CDR3 DNA reads TGCAGTGCTAGTGTTCCGAGTAACACTGAAGCTTTCTTT. It codes for CSASVPSNTEAFF.

This clonotype was observed many times. The chain uses TRBV28 and TRBJ2-7, with D perhaps TRBD2 (6 bases). Germline lookup yields CDR1 MDHEN and CDR2 SYDVKM. The CDR3 extends over 17 amino acids. Trimming took 6 bases from V and 0 from J, leaving 21 bases between them. CDR3 nucleotides: TGTGCCAGCAGGGGCAAGATAAGAGGGAGGAGCTCCTACGAGCAGTACTTC. It encodes CASRGKIRGRSSYEQYF.

This clonotype was recorded many times. The chain recombines TRBV2 with TRBJ2-7; 7 bases align to TRBD2. The V gene's germline CDR1 is SNHLY and CDR2 FYNNEI. CDR3 length: 12 amino acids. J was trimmed by 2 bases and V by 6 bases; bases with no gene match: 1. The CDR3 loop reads CASRGTTYEQYF. As DNA, the CDR3 is TGTGCCAGCAGAGGGACTACCTACGAGCAGTACTTC.

The chain is built from TRBV7-2 and TRBJ2-7, with TRBD2 matching over 9 bases. V gave up 0 bases and J gave up 1 base; unmatched junction bases: 7. Germline CDR1 and CDR2: SGHTA and FQGNSA. This CDR3 contains 17 residues. The DNA of the CDR3 is TGTGCCAGCAGCTTAGCATGGCGGGAGGGGAGTTCCTACGAGCAGTACTTC. It encodes CASSLAWREGSSYEQYF.

This clonotype was seen repeatedly, ten times or more. The CDR3: CASSLGQAGETQYF. CDR3 DNA sequence: TGTGCCAGCAGCCTGGGACAGGCGGGAGAGACCCAGTACTTC. V and J are TRBV7-2 and TRBJ2-5; 8 bases are a match to TRBD1. V dropped 5 bases and J dropped 4; count of bases not matched to a gene: 6. This CDR3 spans 14 amino acids. CDR1 and CDR2 (germline): SGHTA, FQGNSA.

The chain uses TRBV4-1 and TRBJ2-4; unclear D gene. The CDR3 spans 17 residues. The V end lost 3 bases, the J end lost 3 bases, and 18 bases lay between the germline ends. Germline loops: CDR1 MGHRA, CDR2 YSYEKL. As DNA, the CDR3 is TGCGCCAGCAGCCAGTACCGCAGTGGTTGGGACAAAAACATTCAGTACTTC. Translated, it gives CASSQYRSGWDKNIQYF.

The chain recombines TRBV30 with TRBJ1-2; TRBD1 might be the D (5 bases). Germline V gene lookup returns CDR1 GTSNPN and CDR2 SVGIG (reference sequence). The CDR3 totals 14 residues. The germline V and J ends were trimmed by 0 bases and 4 bases, with 12 bases remaining between them. The CDR3 loop is CAWSVQDRAYGYTF. The CDR3 DNA follows: TGTGCCTGGAGTGTACAGGACCGAGCCTATGGCTACACCTTC.

This clonotype was seen a handful of times. The chain employs TRBV7-2 and TRBJ2-1; D gene unclear. The CDR3 is 12 amino acids. V was pared by 6 bases and J by 5 bases, with 8 bases between. The germline CDR1 and CDR2 sequences are SGHTA and FQGNSA. CDR3 sequence reads: CASSDPNNEQFF. The CDR3 DNA sequence: TGTGCCAGCAGTGACCCCAACAATGAGCAGTTCTTC.

V gene TRBV7-9 combines with J gene TRBJ2-5; D is possibly TRBD1 or TRBD2 (5 bases each). V dropped 5 bases and J dropped 1 base, with 17 bases sitting between them. CDR1 and CDR2 (germline): SEHNR, FQNEAQ (reference sequence). The CDR3 extends over 16 amino acids. CDR3 sequence (DNA): TGTGCCAGCAGCCCCCCCCCCCGGGACGCCCAAGAGACCCAGTACTTC. As protein: CASSPPPRDAQETQYF.

V usage is TRBV11-1 and J usage is TRBJ2-1; D is perhaps TRBD2 (6 bases). Trimming stripped 4 bases from V and 10 bases from J, with 14 bases between. Germline V gives CDR1 SGHAT, CDR2 FQDESV (reference sequence). This CDR3 region has 13 residues. CDR3 DNA: TGTGCCAGCAGCTCCCCCCCGGCGGGAGAGCAGTTCTTC. This encodes CASSSPPAGEQFF.

Many counts were recorded for this clonotype. The gene calls are TRBV5-1 and TRBJ2-2; D not certain. The CDR3 runs to 14 residues. Trimming took off 0 bases at V and 5 bases at J, with 8 bases between the two ends. Germline CDR1 reads SGHRS; CDR2 reads YFSETQ. CDR3 region: CASSLVTETGELFF. CDR3 nucleotide sequence: TGCGCCAGCAGCTTGGTTACAGAAACCGGGGAGCTGTTTTTT.

This clonotype was picked up many times. The chain combines TRBV28 with TRBJ2-5; 8 positions agree with TRBD1. The V segment lost 1 base and the J segment 4 bases; nucleotides outside the gene matches: 5. This CDR3 has 15 residues. Germline-derived CDR1 and CDR2 are MDHEN and SYDVKM. The CDR3 sequence: CASSLFRGQLETQYF. CDR3 DNA: TGTGCCAGCAGTTTATTCAGGGGGCAGTTAGAGACCCAGTACTTC.

This clonotype has ten or more counts. The V call is TRBV30, the J call TRBJ1-6; D not certain. Trimming removed 4 bases at V and 14 bases at J, with 15 bases between. Germline CDR1 reads GTSNPN; CDR2 reads SVGIG (reference sequence). This CDR3 is built from 12 residues. The CDR3 DNA sequence: TGTGCCTGGACGCAGACCTTCGGAACCCTCCACTTT. This gives the protein CAWTQTFGTLHF. Full variable domain (missing parts from reference TRBV30 and TRBJ1-6): SQTIHQWPATLVQPVGSPLSLECTVEGTSNPNLYWYRQAAGRGLQLLFYSVGIGQISSEVPQNLSASRPQDRQFILSSKKLLLSDSGFYLCAWTQTFGTLHFGNGTRLTVT.

This clonotype was observed at least ten times. The chain joins TRBV6-2 or TRBV6-3 to TRBJ1-6, with D unclear. This CDR3 is 16 amino acids long. Germline loops: CDR1 MNHEY, CDR2 SVGEGT. Between the trimmed V and J ends, which lost 2 bases and 8 bases, there was a span of 16 bases. CDR3 residues: CASSYEAAGSDSPLHF. CDR3 nucleotides: TGTGCCAGCAGTTACGAGGCGGCGGGGAGTGATTCACCCCTCCACTTT.

This clonotype was seen repeatedly, ten times or more. J is TRBJ2-5 and V is TRBV19; D remains unclear. The V end lost 1 base, the J end lost 5 bases, and 8 bases lay between the germline ends. Germline CDR1 is LNHDA and CDR2 is SQIVND (reference sequence). The CDR3 runs 13 residues. CDR3 coding DNA: TGTGCCAGTAGTATAGTTGTAGGGGAGACCCAGTACTTC. Protein sequence: CASSIVVGETQYF.

In this sample, this clonotype turned up a few times. The CDR3 reads CASSNQGGNTGELFF. CDR3 DNA: TGTGCCAGCAGTAACCAGGGGGGGAACACCGGGGAGCTGTTTTTT. The chain couples TRBV28 to TRBJ2-2, with a possible D match to TRBD1 (7 bases). This CDR3 is built from 15 residues. Between the trimmed V and J ends, which lost 5 bases and 1 base, there was a span of 11 bases. Germline V gene sequence: CDR1 MDHEN, CDR2 SYDVKM. Full variable domain (rest looked up from reference TRBV28 and TRBJ2-2): DVKVTQSSRYLVKRTGEKVFLECVQDMDHENMFWYRQDPGLGLRLIYFSYDVKMKEKGDIPEGYSVSREKKERFSLILESASTNQTSMYLCASSNQGGNTGELFFGEGSRLTVL.